This record covers a single T cell receptor (beta chain). No antigen is known for it. Nothing much larger sits one base from this clone, and base qualities are not available. Ophthalmopathy patients had moderately to severely active disease, Clinical Activity Score of at least 3, NOSPECS grade of at least 4, and duration under 3 months. Exclusion was applied to patients with uncontrolled infections, other autoimmune diseases, pregnancy or lactation. Diagnoses relied on clinical symptoms, serum thyroxine and TRAb, thyroid ultrasound and orbital computed tomography. PBMCs were isolated from approximately 10 ml of fresh peripheral blood by Ficoll-Paque density gradient centrifugation. Trizol reagent was used to extract total RNA, and RNA quality was then checked on an Agilent 2100 Bioanalyzer. This record belongs to a study of T cells in Graves' hyperthyroidism and ophthalmopathy (dated by TCRdb to about 2019). In terms of the full investigation: Peripheral blood samples were taken at the time of initial diagnosis, prior to any treatment. The 100 or so discovery patients were divided at random into training and test sets in a 7:3 ratio. The paper describes TCR Vbeta CDR3 sequencing of roughly 130 peripheral blood samples, made up of about 40 ophthalmopathy patients, roughly 80 hyperthyroidism patients and 17 progressor patients. Once sampling was done, hyperthyroidism patients were given methimazole at a starting dose of 30 mg daily, whereas ophthalmopathy patients were given high-dose intravenous methylprednisolone. Prospective prediction of ophthalmopathy was tested in an independent validation cohort of 18 to 20 hyperthyroidism patients and 15 to 17 patients who later progressed to ophthalmopathy. The study also compared thyroid tissue and blood T-cell repertoires from five or six Graves' hyperthyroidism patients. To identify TCR V-J signatures that set the groups apart, the researchers used a discovery cohort of 100 patients, made up of about 44 with Graves' ophthalmopathy and some 55 with stable Graves' hyperthyroidism. Overall study results and their limits: Most expanded thyroid clonotypes (frequency above 0.001) were also detected in blood, suggesting blood repertoires may reflect thyroid immune responses. A model built on a 13 V-J signature distinguished ophthalmopathy from stable hyperthyroidism, reaching about 89% sensitivity and about 81% specificity in cross-validation and 80%/75% in testing. In validation, progression to ophthalmopathy was predicted by the model with 70.59% sensitivity and roughly 76% specificity, a median of roughly 6 months before onset. No statistical method was used to fix the sample size in advance, and group allocation was not hidden from the investigators.

TCR beta CDR3 regions were amplified from RNA transcripts. The first round of RT-PCR for the TCR CDR3 was performed with the HTBI primer set and the Qiagen OneStep RT-PCR kit. Libraries were constructed in a second round of multiplex PCR, after which size selection and purification were performed. Libraries were sequenced paired-end with 100 bp reads on an Illumina HiSeq2000. On the authors' methods: SOAPnuke was used to process the raw data, throwing out any read that contained adapters or uncalled bases, had a mean Phred below 15, or lacked an exact constant-primer or identifier match. High-quality paired reads were merged using COPE v1.2.5, and each unique nucleotide sequence was defined as a clonotype. Clonotypes were aligned to IMGT TRBV, TRBD and TRBJ reference segments using MiTCR v1.1. Only V-J combinations with frequency above 0.0001, covering roughly 99% of repertoires, were analysed. A TCS score was defined as the ratio between F50 (clonal expansion) and ExV (chaos), using BLOSUM62-based TCRdist between CDR3 peptides within each V-J. Welch's t-statistics and random forest reduced 514 V-J features to about 13, which were used in a naive Bayes classifier (R e1071). Using fastp trimming at Q25 and MiXCR clonotype assembly, TCRdb reanalyzed the public sequencing data and kept in-frame beta chains. Rows with one shared CDR3 protein collapse into an entry with the most common genes and DNA. These V and J calls are TCRdb output, not the study's own analysis. Present in this sample are roughly 400,000 distinct CDR3 sequences, roughly an eighth of which were seen just once. Over 25% of the sample is held by the ten biggest clonotypes.

Trimmed from V: 4 bases; trimmed from J: 8 bases; junction bases lacking a gene match: 13. CDR1 and CDR2, looked up from the germline V gene (reference sequence), are LGHDT and YNNKEL. The CDR3 runs 15 residues from the cysteine to the phenylalanine. Here the CDR3 DNA is all that survives: 45 bases in frame from base 1. Here the chain combines TRBV3-1 and TRBJ1-2, with TRBD1 identical over 7 junction bases. This clonotype was obtained from a man aged 50 to 59 with Graves' ophthalmopathy. Sample: blood. The CDR3 region: CASSLGDRTIGGYTF. The DNA sequence is as follows: TGTGCCAGCAGCCTGGGGGACAGAACTATCGGGGGCTACACCTTC.